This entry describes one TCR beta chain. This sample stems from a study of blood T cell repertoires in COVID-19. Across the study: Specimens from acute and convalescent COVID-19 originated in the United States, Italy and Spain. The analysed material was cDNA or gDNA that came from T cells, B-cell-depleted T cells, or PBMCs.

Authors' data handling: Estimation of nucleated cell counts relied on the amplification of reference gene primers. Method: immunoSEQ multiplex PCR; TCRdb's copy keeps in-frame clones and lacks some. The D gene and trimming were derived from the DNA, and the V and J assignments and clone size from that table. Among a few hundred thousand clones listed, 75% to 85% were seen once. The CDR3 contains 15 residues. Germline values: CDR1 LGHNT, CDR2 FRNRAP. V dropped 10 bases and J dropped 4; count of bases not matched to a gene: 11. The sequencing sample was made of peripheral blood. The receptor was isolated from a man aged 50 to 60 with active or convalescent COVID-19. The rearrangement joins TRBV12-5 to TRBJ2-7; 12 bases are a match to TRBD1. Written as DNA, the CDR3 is TGTGCTATCCCAACCGGGACAGGGGGCTTGTACGAGCAGTACGTC. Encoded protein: CAIPTGTGGLYEQYV.